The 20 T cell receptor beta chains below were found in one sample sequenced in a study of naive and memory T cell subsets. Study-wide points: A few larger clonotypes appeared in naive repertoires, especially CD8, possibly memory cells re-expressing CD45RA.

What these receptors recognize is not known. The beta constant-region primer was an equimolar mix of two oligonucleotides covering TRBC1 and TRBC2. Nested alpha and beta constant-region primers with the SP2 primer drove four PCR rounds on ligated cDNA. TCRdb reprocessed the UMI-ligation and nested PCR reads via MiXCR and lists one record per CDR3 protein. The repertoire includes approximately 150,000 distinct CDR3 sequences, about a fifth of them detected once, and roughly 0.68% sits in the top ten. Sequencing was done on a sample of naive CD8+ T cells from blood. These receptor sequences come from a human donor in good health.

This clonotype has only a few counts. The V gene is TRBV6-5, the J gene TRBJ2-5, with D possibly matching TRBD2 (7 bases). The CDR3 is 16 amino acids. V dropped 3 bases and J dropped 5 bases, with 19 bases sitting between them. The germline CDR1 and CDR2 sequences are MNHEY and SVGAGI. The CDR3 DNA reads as TGTGCCAGCAGTTATCGTGGAGGGGGGGGTGGTGAGACCCAGTACTTC. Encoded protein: CASSYRGGGGGETQYF.

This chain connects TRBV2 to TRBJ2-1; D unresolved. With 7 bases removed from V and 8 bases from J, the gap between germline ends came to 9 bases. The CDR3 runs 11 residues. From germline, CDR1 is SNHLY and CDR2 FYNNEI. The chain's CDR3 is CASIHGYEQFF. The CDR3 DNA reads TGTGCCAGCATCCATGGATATGAGCAGTTCTTC.

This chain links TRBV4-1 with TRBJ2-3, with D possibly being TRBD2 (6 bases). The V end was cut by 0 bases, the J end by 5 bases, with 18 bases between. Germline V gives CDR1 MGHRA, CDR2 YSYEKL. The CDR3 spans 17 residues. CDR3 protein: CASSQDYRGGTVDTQYF. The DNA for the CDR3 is TGCGCCAGCAGCCAAGATTATAGAGGCGGGACCGTAGATACGCAGTATTTT.

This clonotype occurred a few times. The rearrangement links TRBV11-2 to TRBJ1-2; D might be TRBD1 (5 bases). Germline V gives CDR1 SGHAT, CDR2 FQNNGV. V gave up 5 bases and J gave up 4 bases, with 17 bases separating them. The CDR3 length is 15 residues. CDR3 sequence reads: CASSPTGAGVYGYTF. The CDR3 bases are TGTGCCAGCAGCCCCACCGGGGCGGGGGTCTATGGCTACACCTTC.

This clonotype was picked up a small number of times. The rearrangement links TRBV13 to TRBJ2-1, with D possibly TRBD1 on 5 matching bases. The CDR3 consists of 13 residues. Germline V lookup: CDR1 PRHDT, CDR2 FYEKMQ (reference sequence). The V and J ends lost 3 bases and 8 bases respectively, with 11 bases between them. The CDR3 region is CASSFRTSHEQFF. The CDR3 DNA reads TGTGCCAGCAGCTTTAGGACATCCCATGAGCAGTTCTTC.

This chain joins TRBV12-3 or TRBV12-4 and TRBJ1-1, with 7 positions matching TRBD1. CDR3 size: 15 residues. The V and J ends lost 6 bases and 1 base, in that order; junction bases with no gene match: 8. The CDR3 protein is CASRPRQGPNTEAFF. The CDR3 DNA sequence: TGTGCCAGCAGACCCCGACAGGGCCCGAACACTGAAGCTTTCTTT.

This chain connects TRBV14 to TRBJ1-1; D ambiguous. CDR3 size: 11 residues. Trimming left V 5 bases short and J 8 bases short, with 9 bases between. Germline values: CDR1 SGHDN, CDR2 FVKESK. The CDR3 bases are TGTGCCAGCAGCTTCTCGCTCGAAGCTTTCTTT. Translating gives CASSFSLEAFF.

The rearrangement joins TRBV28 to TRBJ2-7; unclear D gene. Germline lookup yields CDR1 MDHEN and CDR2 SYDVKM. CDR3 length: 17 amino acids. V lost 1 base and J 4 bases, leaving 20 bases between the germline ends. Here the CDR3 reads CASSLLGSTKARYEQYF. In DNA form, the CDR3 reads TGTGCCAGCAGTTTATTAGGGTCGACCAAAGCTCGTTACGAGCAGTACTTC.

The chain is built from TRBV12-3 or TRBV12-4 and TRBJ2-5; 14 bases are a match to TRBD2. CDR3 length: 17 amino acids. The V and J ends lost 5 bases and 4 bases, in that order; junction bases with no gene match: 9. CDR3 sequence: CASSPGTSGRNRETQYF. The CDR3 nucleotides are TGTGCCAGCAGTCCCGGGACTAGCGGGAGAAATCGAGAGACCCAGTACTTC.

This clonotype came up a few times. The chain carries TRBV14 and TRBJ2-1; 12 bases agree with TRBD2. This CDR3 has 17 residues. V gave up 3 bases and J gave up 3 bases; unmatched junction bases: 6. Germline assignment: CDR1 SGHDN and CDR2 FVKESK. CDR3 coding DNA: TGTGCCAGCAGCCAGACTAGCGGGAGCCAATTCTACAATGAGCAGTTCTTC. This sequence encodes CASSQTSGSQFYNEQFF.

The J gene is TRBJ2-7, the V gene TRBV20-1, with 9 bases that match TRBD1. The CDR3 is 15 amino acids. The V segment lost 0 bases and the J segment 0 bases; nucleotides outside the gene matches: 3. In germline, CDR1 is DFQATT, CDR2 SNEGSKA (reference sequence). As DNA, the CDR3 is TGCAGTGCTAGAGATATGGGACAGGGCTCCTACGAGCAGTACTTC. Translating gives CSARDMGQGSYEQYF.

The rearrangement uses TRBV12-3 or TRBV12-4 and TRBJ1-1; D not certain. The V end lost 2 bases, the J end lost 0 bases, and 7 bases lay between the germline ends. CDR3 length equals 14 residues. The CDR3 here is CASSLWAMNTEAFF. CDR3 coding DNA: TGTGCCAGCAGTTTATGGGCCATGAACACTGAAGCTTTCTTT.

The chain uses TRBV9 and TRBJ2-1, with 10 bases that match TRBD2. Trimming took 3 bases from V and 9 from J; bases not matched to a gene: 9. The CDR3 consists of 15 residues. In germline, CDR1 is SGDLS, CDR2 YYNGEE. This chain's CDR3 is CASSASGTSEFEQFF. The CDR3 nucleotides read TGTGCCAGCAGCGCCTCGGGGACTAGCGAGTTTGAGCAGTTCTTC.

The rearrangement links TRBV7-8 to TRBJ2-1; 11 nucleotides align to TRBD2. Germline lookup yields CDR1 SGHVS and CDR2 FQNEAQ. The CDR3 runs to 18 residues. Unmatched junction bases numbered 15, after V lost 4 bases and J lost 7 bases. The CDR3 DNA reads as TGTGCCAGCAGCTCAAATCCTTATAGCGGGAGGGCAGGGAATGAGCAGTTCTTC. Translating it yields CASSSNPYSGRAGNEQFF.

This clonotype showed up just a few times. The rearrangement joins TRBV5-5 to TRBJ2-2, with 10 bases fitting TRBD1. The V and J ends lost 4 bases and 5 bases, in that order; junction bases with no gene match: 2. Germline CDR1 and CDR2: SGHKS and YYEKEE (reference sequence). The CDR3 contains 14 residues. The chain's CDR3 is CASSTGQGTGELFF. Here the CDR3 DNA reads TGTGCCAGCAGCACGGGACAGGGGACCGGGGAGCTGTTTTTT.

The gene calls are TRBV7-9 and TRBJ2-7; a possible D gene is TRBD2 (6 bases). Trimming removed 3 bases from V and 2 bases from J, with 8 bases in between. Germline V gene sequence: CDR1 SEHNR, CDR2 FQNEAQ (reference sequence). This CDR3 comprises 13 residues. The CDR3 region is CASSFRETYEQYF. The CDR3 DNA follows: TGTGCCAGCAGCTTTCGGGAGACCTACGAGCAGTACTTC.

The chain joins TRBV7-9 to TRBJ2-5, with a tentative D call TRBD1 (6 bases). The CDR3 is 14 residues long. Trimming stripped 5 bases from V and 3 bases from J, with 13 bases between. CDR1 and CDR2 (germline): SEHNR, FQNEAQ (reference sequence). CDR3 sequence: CASSRDTEKETQYF. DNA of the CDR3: TGTGCCAGCAGCCGGGACACTGAAAAAGAGACCCAGTACTTC.

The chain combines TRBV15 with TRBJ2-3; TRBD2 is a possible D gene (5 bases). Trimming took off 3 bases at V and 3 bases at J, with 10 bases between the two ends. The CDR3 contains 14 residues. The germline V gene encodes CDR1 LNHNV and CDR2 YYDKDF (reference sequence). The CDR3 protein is CATSRDLMTDTQYF. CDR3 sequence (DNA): TGTGCCACCAGCAGGGACTTGATGACAGATACGCAGTATTTT.

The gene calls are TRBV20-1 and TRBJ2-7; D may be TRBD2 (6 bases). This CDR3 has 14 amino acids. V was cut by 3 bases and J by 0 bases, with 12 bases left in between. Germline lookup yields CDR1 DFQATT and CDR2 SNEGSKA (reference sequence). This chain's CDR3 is CSASRVGSSYEQYF. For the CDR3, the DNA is TGCAGTGCTAGTCGGGTCGGGAGCTCCTACGAGCAGTACTTC.

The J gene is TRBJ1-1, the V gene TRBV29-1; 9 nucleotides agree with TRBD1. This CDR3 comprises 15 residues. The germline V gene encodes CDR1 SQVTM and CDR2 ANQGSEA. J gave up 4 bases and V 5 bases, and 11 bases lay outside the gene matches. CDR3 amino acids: CSVWSPGTGRTEAFF. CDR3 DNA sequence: TGCAGCGTTTGGAGCCCCGGGACAGGGCGCACTGAAGCTTTCTTT.